The 9 T cell receptor beta chains below come from one sample, sequenced in a study of T-cell reconstitution after alpha-beta-depleted transplantation in children. Unique molecular identifiers were incorporated during preparation of the TCRbeta library. MiXCR, applied by TCRdb to the PCR reads, yields one record per CDR3 protein. The sample has around 700,000 distinct CDR3 sequences, over 10% seen once. Sequencing was performed on PBMCs, taken before TCRalphabeta/CD19-depleted stem cell transplant. The receptors were gathered from a girl aged 2 to 10 with congenital amegakaryocytic thrombocytopenia, due to receive a stem cell transplant.

This clonotype was seen only a few times. The gene calls are TRBV5-1 and TRBJ2-2; 7 bases are a match to TRBD2. The CDR3 length is 15 residues. CDR1 is SGHRS, CDR2 YFSETQ, per germline. Trimming removed 2 bases from V and 1 base from J; junction bases left unmatched: 2. The CDR3 sequence: CASSFQRGNTGELFF. The CDR3 nucleotides read TGCGCCAGCAGCTTCCAGCGGGGGAACACCGGGGAGCTGTTTTTT.

This clonotype was found many times. This chain uses TRBV24-1 with TRBJ2-1; 10 bases agree with TRBD2. V lost 8 bases and J lost 5; bases outside the gene matches: 11. Germline CDR1 KGHDR, CDR2 SFDVKD. The CDR3 loop spans 16 amino acids. CDR3 in amino acids: CATIRQREGIHNEQFF. The CDR3 nucleotides read TGTGCCACCATACGGCAGCGGGAGGGAATCCACAATGAGCAGTTCTTC.

The rearrangement uses TRBV5-1 and TRBJ1-1; 10 bases fit TRBD1. CDR3 length: 15 residues. J gave up 3 bases and V 3 bases, and 5 bases lay outside the gene matches. Germline-derived CDR1 and CDR2 are SGHRS and YFSETQ. The CDR3, as DNA: TGCGCCAGCAGCTCCTGGACAGGGGGTGACACTGAAGCTTTCTTT. This encodes CASSSWTGGDTEAFF.

V usage is TRBV12-3 or TRBV12-4 and J usage is TRBJ1-5, with TRBD1 as a possible D gene (6 bases). There are 13 residues in the CDR3. Trimming took 11 bases from V and 6 from J, leaving 17 bases between them. CDR3 loop: CAAGGWGTQPQHF. Here the CDR3 DNA reads TGTGCCGCCGGGGGCTGGGGCACTCAGCCCCAGCATTTT.

J is TRBJ2-3 and V is TRBV5-5; weak D call: TRBD2 (7 bases). Looked up from germline, CDR1 is SGHKS and CDR2 is YYEKEE (reference sequence). The CDR3 is 16 residues long. V was cut by 4 bases and J by 2 bases, with 17 bases left in between. DNA of the CDR3: TGTGCCAGCAGCCGGGGGACACTAGCGCTCACAGATACGCAGTATTTT. Its protein is CASSRGTLALTDTQYF.

V usage is TRBV19 and J usage is TRBJ2-3, with D possibly TRBD1 on 6 matching bases. Germline assignment: CDR1 LNHDA and CDR2 SQIVND (reference sequence). CDR3 length equals 15 residues. V lost 5 bases, J lost 1 base, and 13 bases lay in between. CDR3 sequence reads: CASSRPGQGTDTQYF. The DNA of the CDR3 is TGTGCCAGTAGTCGTCCGGGACAAGGCACAGATACGCAGTATTTT.

This clonotype was seen many times. DNA of the CDR3: TGTGCCAGCAGTTTATCTGAGTTATCCGTTCTTGACGAGCAGTACTTC. Translated: CASSLSELSVLDEQYF. V usage is TRBV28 and J usage is TRBJ2-7; D is unresolved. V shed 1 base and J shed 5 bases, with 18 bases lying between them. Germline CDR1 MDHEN, CDR2 SYDVKM. CDR3 size: 16 residues.

The chain recombines TRBV3-1 with TRBJ2-1; no definite D call. Germline V gives CDR1 LGHDT, CDR2 YNNKEL (reference sequence). This CDR3 has 12 amino acids. V was trimmed by 3 bases and J by 8 bases, leaving 8 bases between them. CDR3 in amino acids: CASSHVSDEQFF. CDR3 bases: TGTGCCAGCAGCCACGTGAGCGATGAGCAGTTCTTC.

This clonotype has a count of ten or more. The rearrangement uses TRBV5-1 and TRBJ2-1, with D perhaps matching TRBD1 (6 bases). CDR3 length: 15 residues. Trimming cost V 1 base and J 1 base, with 9 bases left between them. The germline V gene encodes CDR1 SGHRS and CDR2 YFSETQ. In DNA form, the CDR3 reads TGCGCCAGCAGCTTGTCAGGACAGTCCTACAATGAGCAGTTCTTC. It encodes CASSLSGQSYNEQFF.